This TCR beta chain was found in a study of cytomegalovirus exposure and HLA in healthy donors. Findings and limits, study-wide: When the data were analyzed later, several of the most significant clusters appeared to be linked to common viral pathogens. Another analysis was done later, and it associated around 16,000 TCR beta sequences with HLA alleles at 0.05 false discovery rate.

This CDR3 spans 16 amino acids. The germline CDR1 and CDR2 sequences are SNHLY and FYNNEI. Trimming at V came to 8 bases and at J to 2 bases, leaving 9 bases not matched to a gene. 60 Vbeta and 13 Jbeta primers were used in PCR. Produced via immunoSEQ multiplex PCR; TCRdb's table is partial and in-frame only. Of about 160,000 clones listed, almost 80% are singletons. A remark on this clone: Its antigen is as yet unknown.

Sequencing was performed on PBMCs. The chain links TRBV2 to TRBJ2-1; 10 positions match TRBD2. This clonotype originated in a woman aged 45 to 65 in good health and CMV-seropositive. The CDR3 loop is CASASGRGRTYNEQFF. The CDR3 nucleotides are TGTGCCAGCGCTAGCGGGAGAGGGAGGACCTACAATGAGCAGTTCTTC. Based on the CDR3 plus reference TRBV2 and TRBJ2-1, the full variable domain is EPEVTQTPSHQVTQMGQEVILRCVPISNHLYFYWYRQILGQKVEFLVSFYNNEISEKSEIFDDQFSVERPDGSNFTLKIRSTKLEDSAMYFCASASGRGRTYNEQFFGPGTRLTVL.